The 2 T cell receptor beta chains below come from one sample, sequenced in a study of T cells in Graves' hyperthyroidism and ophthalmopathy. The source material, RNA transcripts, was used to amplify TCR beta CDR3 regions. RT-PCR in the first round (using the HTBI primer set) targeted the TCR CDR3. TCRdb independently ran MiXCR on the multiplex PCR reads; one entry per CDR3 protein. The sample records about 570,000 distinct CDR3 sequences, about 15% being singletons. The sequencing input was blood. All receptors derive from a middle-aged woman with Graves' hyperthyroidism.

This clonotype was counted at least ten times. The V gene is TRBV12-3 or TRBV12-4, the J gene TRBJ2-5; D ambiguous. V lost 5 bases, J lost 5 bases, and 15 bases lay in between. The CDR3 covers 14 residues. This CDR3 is CASSLPSSKETQYF. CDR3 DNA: TGTGCCAGCAGTCTGCCCTCTAGTAAGGAGACCCAGTACTTC.

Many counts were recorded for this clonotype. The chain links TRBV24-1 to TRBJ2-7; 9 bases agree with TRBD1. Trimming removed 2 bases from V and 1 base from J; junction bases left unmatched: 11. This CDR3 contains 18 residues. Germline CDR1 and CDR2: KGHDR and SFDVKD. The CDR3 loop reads CATSDSGQGQRGSYEQYF. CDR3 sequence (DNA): TGTGCCACCAGTGATTCGGGACAGGGCCAGCGGGGTTCCTACGAGCAGTACTTC.